This TCR beta chain comes out of a study of OX40 agonist ivuxolimab in advanced cancers. The CDR3 contains 13 residues. The germline gives CDR1 LNHDA, CDR2 SQIVND (reference sequence). V lost 5 bases to trimming and J lost 0 bases, with 7 bases between them. Measured with immunoSEQ multiplex PCR; TCRdb has only the in-frame clones, and not every one. The table includes tens of thousands of clones, about 82% detected once. The material was CD4+ or CD8+ T cells sorted from blood, obtained in a trial of the OX40 agonist ivuxolimab. The origin of this receptor is an adult with an advanced solid tumor such as melanoma, head and neck, liver or kidney cancer. This rearrangement joins TRBV19 to TRBJ2-5; weak D call: TRBD2 (5 bases). CDR3 sequence: CASSPGYQETQYF. The CDR3 bases are TGTGCCAGTAGTCCGGGGTACCAAGAGACCCAGTACTTC.